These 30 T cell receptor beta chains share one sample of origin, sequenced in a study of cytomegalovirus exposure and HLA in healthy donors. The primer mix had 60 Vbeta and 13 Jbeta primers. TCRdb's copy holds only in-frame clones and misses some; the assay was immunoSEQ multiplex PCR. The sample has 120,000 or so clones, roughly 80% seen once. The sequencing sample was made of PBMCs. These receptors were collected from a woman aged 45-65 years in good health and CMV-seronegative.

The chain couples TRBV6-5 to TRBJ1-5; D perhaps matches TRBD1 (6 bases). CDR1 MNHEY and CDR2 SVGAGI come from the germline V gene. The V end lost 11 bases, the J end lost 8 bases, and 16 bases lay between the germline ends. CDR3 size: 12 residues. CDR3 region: CAGSEGDKPQHF. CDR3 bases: TGTGCCGGGTCGGAAGGGGACAAGCCCCAGCATTTT.

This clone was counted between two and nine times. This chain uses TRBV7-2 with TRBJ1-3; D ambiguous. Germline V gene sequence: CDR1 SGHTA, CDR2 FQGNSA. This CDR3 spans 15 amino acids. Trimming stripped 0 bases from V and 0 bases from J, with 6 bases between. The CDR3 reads CASSLARSSGNTIYF. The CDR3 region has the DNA TGTGCCAGCAGCTTAGCGCGGAGCTCTGGAAACACCATATATTTT.

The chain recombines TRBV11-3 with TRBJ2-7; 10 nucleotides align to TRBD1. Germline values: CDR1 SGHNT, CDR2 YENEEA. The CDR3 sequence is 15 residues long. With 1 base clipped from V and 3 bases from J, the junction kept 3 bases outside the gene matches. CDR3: CASSLGRDRGYEQYF. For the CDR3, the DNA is TGTGCCAGCAGCTTAGGCCGGGACAGGGGCTACGAGCAGTACTTC.

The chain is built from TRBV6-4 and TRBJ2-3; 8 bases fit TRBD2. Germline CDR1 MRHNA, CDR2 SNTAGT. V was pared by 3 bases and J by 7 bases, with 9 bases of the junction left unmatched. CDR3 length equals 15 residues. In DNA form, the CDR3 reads TGTGCCAGCAGTGAGGGCAGCGGGAGTGGAAATACGCAGTATTTT. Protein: CASSEGSGSGNTQYF.

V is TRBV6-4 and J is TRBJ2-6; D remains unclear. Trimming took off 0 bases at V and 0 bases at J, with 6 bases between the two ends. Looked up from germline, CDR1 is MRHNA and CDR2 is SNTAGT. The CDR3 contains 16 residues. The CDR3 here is CASSDSGRSGANVLTF. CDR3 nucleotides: TGTGCCAGCAGTGACTCTGGGCGCTCTGGGGCCAACGTCCTGACTTTC.

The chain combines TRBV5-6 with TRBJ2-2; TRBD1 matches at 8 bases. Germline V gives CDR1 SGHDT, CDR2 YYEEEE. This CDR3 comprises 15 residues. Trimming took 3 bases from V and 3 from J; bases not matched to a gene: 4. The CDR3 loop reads CASSWTGPYTGELFF. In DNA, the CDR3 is TGTGCCAGCAGCTGGACAGGGCCTTACACCGGGGAGCTGTTTTTT.

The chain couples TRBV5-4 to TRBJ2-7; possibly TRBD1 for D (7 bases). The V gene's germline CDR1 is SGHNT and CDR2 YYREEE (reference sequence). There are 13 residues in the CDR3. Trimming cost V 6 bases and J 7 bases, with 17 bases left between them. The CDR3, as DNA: TGTGCCAGCACCTCAGGGGGACTTGGAGAGCAGTACTTC. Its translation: CASTSGGLGEQYF.

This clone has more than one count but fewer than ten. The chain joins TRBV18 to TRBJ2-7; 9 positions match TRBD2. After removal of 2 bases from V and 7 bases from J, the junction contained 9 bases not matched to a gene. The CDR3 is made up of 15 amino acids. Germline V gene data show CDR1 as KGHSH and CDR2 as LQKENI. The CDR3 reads CASSPLAGEVSEQYF. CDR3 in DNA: TGTGCCAGCTCACCATTAGCGGGAGAGGTGAGTGAGCAGTACTTC.

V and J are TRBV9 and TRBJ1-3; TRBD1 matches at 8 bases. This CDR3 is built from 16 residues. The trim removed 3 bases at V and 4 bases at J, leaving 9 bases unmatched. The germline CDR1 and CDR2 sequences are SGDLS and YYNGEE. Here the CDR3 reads CASSATDRVGGNTIYF. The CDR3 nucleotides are TGTGCCAGCAGCGCTACGGACAGGGTCGGGGGAAACACCATATATTTT.

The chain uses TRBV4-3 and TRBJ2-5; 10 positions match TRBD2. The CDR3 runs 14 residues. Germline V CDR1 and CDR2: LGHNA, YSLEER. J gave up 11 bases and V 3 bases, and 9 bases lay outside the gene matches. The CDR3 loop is CASSQASGRYGQYF. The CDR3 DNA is TGCGCCAGCAGCCAGGCTAGCGGGAGATACGGGCAGTACTTC.

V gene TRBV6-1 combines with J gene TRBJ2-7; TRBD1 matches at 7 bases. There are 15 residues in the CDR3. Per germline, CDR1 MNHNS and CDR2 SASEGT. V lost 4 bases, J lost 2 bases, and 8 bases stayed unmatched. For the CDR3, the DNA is TGTGCCAGCAGTGCCAGGGACAGTCGGACCTACGAGCAGTACTTC. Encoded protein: CASSARDSRTYEQYF.

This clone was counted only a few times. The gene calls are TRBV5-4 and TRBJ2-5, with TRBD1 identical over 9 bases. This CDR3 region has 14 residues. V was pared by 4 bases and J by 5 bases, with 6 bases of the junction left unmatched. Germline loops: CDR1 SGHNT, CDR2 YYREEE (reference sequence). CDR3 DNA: TGTGCCAGCAGCCCGGACAGGGGTCGGGAGACCCAGTACTTC. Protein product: CASSPDRGRETQYF.

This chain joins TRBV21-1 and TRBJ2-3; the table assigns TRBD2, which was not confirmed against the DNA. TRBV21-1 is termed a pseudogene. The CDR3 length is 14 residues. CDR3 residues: CASSWLAVTDTQYF. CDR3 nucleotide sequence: TGTGCCAGCAGTTGGCTAGCGGTCACAGATACGCAGTATTTT.

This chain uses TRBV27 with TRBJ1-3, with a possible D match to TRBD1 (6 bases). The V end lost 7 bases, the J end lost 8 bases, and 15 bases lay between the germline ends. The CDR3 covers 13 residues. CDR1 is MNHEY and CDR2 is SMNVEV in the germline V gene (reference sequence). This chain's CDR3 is CASTSLAGDTIYF. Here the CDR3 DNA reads TGTGCCAGCACCTCCCTCGCAGGGGACACCATATATTTT.

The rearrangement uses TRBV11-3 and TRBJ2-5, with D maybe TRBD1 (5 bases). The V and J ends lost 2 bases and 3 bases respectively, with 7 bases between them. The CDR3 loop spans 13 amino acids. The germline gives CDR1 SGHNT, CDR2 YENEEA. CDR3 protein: CASSLQGKETQYF. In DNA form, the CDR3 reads TGTGCCAGCAGCTTACAGGGAAAAGAGACCCAGTACTTC.

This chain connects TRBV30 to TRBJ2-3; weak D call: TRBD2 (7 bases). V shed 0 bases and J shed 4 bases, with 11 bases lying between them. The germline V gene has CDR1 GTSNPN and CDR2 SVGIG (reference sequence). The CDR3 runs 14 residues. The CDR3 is CAWSVGGQADTQYF. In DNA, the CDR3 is TGTGCCTGGAGTGTCGGGGGGCAAGCAGATACGCAGTATTTT. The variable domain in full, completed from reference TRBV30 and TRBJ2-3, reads SQTIHQWPATLVQPVGSPLSLECTVEGTSNPNLYWYRQAAGRGLQLLFYSVGIGQISSEVPQNLSASRPQDRQFILSSKKLLLSDSGFYLCAWSVGGQADTQYFGPGTRLTVL.

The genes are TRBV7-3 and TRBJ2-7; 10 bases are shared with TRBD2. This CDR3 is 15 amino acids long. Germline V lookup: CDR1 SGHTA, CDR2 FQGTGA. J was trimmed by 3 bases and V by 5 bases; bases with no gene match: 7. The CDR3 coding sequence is TGTGCCAGCAGCCCAGGCGGGACTAGCGTCTACGAGCAGTACTTC. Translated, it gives CASSPGGTSVYEQYF.

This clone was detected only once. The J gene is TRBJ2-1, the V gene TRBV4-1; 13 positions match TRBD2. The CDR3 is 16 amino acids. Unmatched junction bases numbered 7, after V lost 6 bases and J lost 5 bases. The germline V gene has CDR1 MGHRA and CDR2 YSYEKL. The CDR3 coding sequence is TGCGCCAGCAGTCACACCGGGACTAGCGGGGACAATGAGCAGTTCTTC. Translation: CASSHTGTSGDNEQFF.

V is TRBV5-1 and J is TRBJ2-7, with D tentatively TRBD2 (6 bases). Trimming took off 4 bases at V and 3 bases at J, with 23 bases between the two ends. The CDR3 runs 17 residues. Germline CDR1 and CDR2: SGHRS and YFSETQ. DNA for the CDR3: TGCGCCAGCAGCCCGGGGAATTTGCGGGAAGTAGGCTACGAGCAGTACTTC. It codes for CASSPGNLREVGYEQYF.

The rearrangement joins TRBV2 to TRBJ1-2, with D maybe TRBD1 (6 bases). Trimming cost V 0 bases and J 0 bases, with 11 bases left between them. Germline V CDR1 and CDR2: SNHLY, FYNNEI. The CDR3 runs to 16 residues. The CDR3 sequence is CASSEARAGANYGYTF. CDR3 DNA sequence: TGTGCCAGCAGTGAAGCGCGGGCAGGGGCTAACTATGGCTACACCTTC.

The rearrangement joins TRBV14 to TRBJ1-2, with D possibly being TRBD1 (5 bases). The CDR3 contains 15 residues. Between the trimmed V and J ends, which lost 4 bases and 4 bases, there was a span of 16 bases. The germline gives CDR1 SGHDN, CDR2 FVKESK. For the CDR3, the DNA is TGTGCCAGCAGCCCGAGGGCGGGGGACCCCTATGGCTACACCTTC. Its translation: CASSPRAGDPYGYTF.

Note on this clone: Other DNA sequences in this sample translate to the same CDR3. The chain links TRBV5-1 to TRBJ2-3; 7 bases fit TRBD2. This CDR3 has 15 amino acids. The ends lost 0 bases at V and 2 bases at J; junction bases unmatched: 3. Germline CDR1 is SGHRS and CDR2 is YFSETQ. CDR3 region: CASSLEGRDTDTQYF. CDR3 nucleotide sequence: TGCGCCAGCAGCTTGGAGGGGAGGGACACAGATACGCAGTATTTT.

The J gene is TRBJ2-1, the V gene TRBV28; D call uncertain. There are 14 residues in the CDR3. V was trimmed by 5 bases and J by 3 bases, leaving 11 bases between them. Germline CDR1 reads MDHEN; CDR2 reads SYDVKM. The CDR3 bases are TGTGCCAGCAGTGCGGTAGGCCGCTACAATGAGCAGTTCTTC. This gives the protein CASSAVGRYNEQFF.

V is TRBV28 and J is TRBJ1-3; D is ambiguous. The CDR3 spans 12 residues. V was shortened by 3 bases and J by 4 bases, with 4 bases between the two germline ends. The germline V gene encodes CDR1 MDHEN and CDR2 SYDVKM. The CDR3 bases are TGTGCCAGCAGTTTCAGAGGAAACACCATATATTTT. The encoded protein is CASSFRGNTIYF.

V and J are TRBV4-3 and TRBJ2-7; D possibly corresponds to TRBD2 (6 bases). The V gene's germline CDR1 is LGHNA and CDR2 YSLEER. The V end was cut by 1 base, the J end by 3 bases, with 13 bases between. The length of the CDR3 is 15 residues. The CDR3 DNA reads TGCGCCAGCAGCCAAGGCGGCGGGACCCACTACGAGCAGTACTTC. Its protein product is CASSQGGGTHYEQYF.

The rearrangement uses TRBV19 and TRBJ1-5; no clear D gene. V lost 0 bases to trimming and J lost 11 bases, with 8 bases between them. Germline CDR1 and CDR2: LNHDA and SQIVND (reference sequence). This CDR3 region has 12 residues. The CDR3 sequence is CASSIDRQAQHF. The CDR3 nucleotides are TGTGCCAGTAGTATAGATCGGCAGGCCCAGCATTTT.

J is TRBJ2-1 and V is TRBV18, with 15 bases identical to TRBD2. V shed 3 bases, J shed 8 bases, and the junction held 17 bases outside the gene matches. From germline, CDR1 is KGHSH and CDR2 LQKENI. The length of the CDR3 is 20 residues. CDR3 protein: CASSPTGTSGRTKMVDEQFF. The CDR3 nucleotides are TGTGCCAGCTCACCTACCGGGACTAGCGGGAGGACTAAGATGGTAGATGAGCAGTTCTTC.

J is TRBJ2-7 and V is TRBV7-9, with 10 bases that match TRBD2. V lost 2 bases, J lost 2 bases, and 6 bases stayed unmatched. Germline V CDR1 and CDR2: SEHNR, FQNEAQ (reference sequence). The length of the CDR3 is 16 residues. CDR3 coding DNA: TGTGCCAGCAGCTTAACAGGACTAGCGGCCACCTACGAGCAGTACTTC. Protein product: CASSLTGLAATYEQYF.

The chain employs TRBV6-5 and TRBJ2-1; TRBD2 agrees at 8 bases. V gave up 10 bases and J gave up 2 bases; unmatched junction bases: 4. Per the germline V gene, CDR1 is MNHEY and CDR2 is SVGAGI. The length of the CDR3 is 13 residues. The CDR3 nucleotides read TGTGCCATCCCGGGACTAGCCTACAATGAGCAGTTCTTC. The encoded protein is CAIPGLAYNEQFF.

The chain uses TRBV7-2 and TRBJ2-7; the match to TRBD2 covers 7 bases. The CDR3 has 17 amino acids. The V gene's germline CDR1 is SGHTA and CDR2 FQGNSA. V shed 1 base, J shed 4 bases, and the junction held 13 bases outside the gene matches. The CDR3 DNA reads TGTGCCAGCAGCTTAGGGGCACTAGCGCCCCTTGGTTACGAGCAGTACTTC. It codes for CASSLGALAPLGYEQYF.